The next 14 T cell receptor beta chains were all read from a single sample in a study of T cell responses to AZD1222 COVID-19 vaccine. Using immunoSEQ multiplex PCR, the repertoire was profiled, and TCRdb retains in-frame clones only, with some absent. This table has 150,000 to 200,000 clones, 88% appearing once. Specimen: peripheral blood, collected 28 days after the second AZD1222 dose. Receptors were obtained from an adult who received the AZD1222 COVID-19 vaccine.

The V and J genes are TRBV19 and TRBJ1-2; possible D gene TRBD1, 6 bases. The CDR3 spans 13 residues. Trimming removed 8 bases from V and 5 bases from J, with 15 bases in between. CDR1 LNHDA and CDR2 SQIVND come from the germline V gene (reference sequence). The CDR3 spells CASSYRDGYGYTF. CDR3 coding DNA: TGTGCCAGTTCCTACAGGGACGGGTATGGCTACACCTTC.

This chain uses TRBV18 with TRBJ2-1; TRBD1 aligns across 9 bases. The J segment lost 8 bases and the V segment lost 5 bases, leaving 7 bases of the junction unmatched. Per germline, CDR1 KGHSH and CDR2 LQKENI. The CDR3 extends over 14 amino acids. Here the CDR3 reads CASSEGDRADEQFF. The CDR3 DNA sequence: TGTGCCAGCTCAGAGGGGGACAGGGCGGATGAGCAGTTCTTC.

This chain joins TRBV3-1 (or the pseudogene TRBV3-2) and TRBJ2-2; 7 bases are shared with TRBD2. Germline V gene lookup returns CDR1 LGHDT and CDR2 YNNKEL (reference sequence). This CDR3 has 13 residues. V lost 4 bases to trimming and J lost 6 bases; unmatched junction nucleotides: 2. CDR3 coding DNA: TGTGCCAGCAGCCCAGGACTAGCCGGGGAGCTGTTTTTT. Protein sequence: CASSPGLAGELFF.

The chain employs TRBV5-1 and TRBJ2-7; D not certain. The V end was cut by 2 bases, the J end by 0 bases, with 9 bases between. Per germline, CDR1 SGHRS and CDR2 YFSETQ. CDR3 size: 14 residues. This CDR3 is CASSLGPASYEQYF. CDR3 in DNA: TGCGCCAGCAGCTTAGGGCCAGCCTCCTACGAGCAGTACTTC.

This chain connects TRBV30 to TRBJ1-3, with D unclear. The CDR3 is 11 residues long. Germline-derived CDR1 and CDR2 are GTSNPN and SVGIG (reference sequence). V was cut by 4 bases and J by 4 bases, with 5 bases left in between. CDR3 loop: CAWTQGNTIYF. DNA for the CDR3: TGTGCCTGGACACAGGGAAACACCATATATTTT. Using reference TRBV30 and TRBJ1-3 for the parts outside the CDR3, the full variable domain is SQTIHQWPATLVQPVGSPLSLECTVEGTSNPNLYWYRQAAGRGLQLLFYSVGIGQISSEVPQNLSASRPQDRQFILSSKKLLLSDSGFYLCAWTQGNTIYFGEGSWLTVV.

The chain is built from TRBV5-1 and TRBJ2-1; no clear D. The CDR3 runs to 12 residues. The V and J ends lost 2 bases and 7 bases respectively, with 7 bases between them. Germline CDR1 and CDR2: SGHRS and YFSETQ. The CDR3 region is CASSLQWNEQFF. CDR3 bases: TGCGCCAGCAGCTTACAGTGGAATGAGCAGTTCTTC. Based on the CDR3 plus reference TRBV5-1 and TRBJ2-1, the full variable domain is KAGVTQTPRYLIKTRGQQVTLSCSPISGHRSVSWYQQTPGQGLQFLFEYFSETQRNKGNFPGRFSGRQFSNSRSEMNVSTLELGDSALYLCASSLQWNEQFFGPGTRLTVL.

The chain recombines TRBV24-1 with TRBJ1-1; a possible D gene is TRBD1 (6 bases). Germline V gives CDR1 KGHDR, CDR2 SFDVKD. V lost 7 bases and J lost 0, with 20 bases in between. The CDR3 runs 17 residues. CDR3 DNA: TGTGCCACCAGAGGAGGGGGGCAGTGTAGCATGAACACTGAAGCTTTCTTT. Protein product: CATRGGGQCSMNTEAFF.

The rearrangement links TRBV19 to TRBJ1-1; TRBD1 matches at 10 bases. Per the germline V gene, CDR1 is LNHDA and CDR2 is SQIVND (reference sequence). This CDR3 contains 14 residues. J lost 3 bases, V lost 10 bases, and 8 bases had no gene match. DNA of the CDR3: TGTGCCACCGGGACAGGGGTGATAGACACTGAAGCTTTCTTT. Protein sequence: CATGTGVIDTEAFF.

This clone has only one observation. This chain links TRBV7-9 with TRBJ2-2; weak D call: TRBD1 (6 bases). There are 15 residues in the CDR3. Germline V CDR1 and CDR2: SEHNR, FQNEAQ (reference sequence). The V end was cut by 5 bases, the J end by 1 base, with 11 bases between. For the CDR3, the DNA is TGTGCCAGCAGCCTATTGACAGGGAACACCGGGGAGCTGTTTTTT. Protein: CASSLLTGNTGELFF.

The CDR3: CASSFDSSYGYTF. The CDR3 DNA reads as TGTGCCAGCAGCTTTGACAGTTCGTATGGCTACACCTTC. The chain combines TRBV5-8 with TRBJ1-2; D may be TRBD1 (5 bases). CDR3 length equals 13 residues. Germline V CDR1 and CDR2: SGHTS, YDEGEE. V was clipped by 2 bases and J by 5 bases, with 10 bases between them.

This clone was detected only once. The chain has TRBV30 and TRBJ1-2; possible D gene TRBD1, 6 bases. The V gene lost 4 bases and the J gene lost 8 bases, with 11 bases spanning the gap. CDR3 length equals 11 residues. CDR1 is GTSNPN, CDR2 SVGIG, per germline (reference sequence). CDR3 nucleotide sequence: TGTGCCTGGACAGGGGCCGCCGGCTACACCTTC. Encoded protein: CAWTGAAGYTF. The full variable domain, with the rest looked up from reference TRBV30 and TRBJ1-2, is SQTIHQWPATLVQPVGSPLSLECTVEGTSNPNLYWYRQAAGRGLQLLFYSVGIGQISSEVPQNLSASRPQDRQFILSSKKLLLSDSGFYLCAWTGAAGYTFGSGTRLTVV.

The V call is TRBV6-5, the J call TRBJ2-7, with unresolved D. The CDR3 runs 16 residues. V lost 1 base and J lost 2, with 15 bases in between. Germline CDR1 is MNHEY and CDR2 is SVGAGI. The CDR3 nucleotides are TGTGCCAGCAGTTACTTAGGACCCATCTTGACCTACGAGCAGTACTTC. This gives the protein CASSYLGPILTYEQYF.

The CDR3 loop is CASSLGPGQGSSRQYF. DNA for the CDR3: TGTGCCAGCAGCTTGGGCCCCGGACAGGGGTCAAGCCGCCAGTACTTC. The chain joins TRBV5-8 to TRBJ2-7, with TRBD1 identical over 9 bases. This CDR3 is built from 16 residues. V gave up 0 bases and J gave up 10 bases; unmatched junction bases: 14. Germline V gives CDR1 SGHTS, CDR2 YDEGEE.

The chain recombines TRBV7-8 with TRBJ2-2; D is unclear. Germline loops: CDR1 SGHVS, CDR2 FQNEAQ. The V end lost 0 bases, the J end lost 5 bases, and 10 bases lay between the germline ends. The CDR3 is 15 residues long. The CDR3 spells CASSLAGPTTGELFF. The CDR3 DNA reads as TGTGCCAGCAGCTTAGCGGGTCCTACGACCGGGGAGCTGTTTTTT.